This T cell receptor (beta chain) derives from a study of blood T cell repertoires in COVID-19. In the study's own analysis: Amplifying reference gene primers gave estimates of nucleated cell counts. The protocol was immunoSEQ multiplex PCR, while the TCRdb copy is restricted to in-frame clones and leaves out a portion. Clone size and V and J calls were adopted from that table, with D and trimming inferred from the DNA. Among more than 300,000 clones listed, about 87% were seen once. The germline gives CDR1 LGHDT, CDR2 YNNKEL (reference sequence). Germline trimming cut 4 bases from V and 12 bases from J; bases unmatched to any gene: 14. There are 14 residues in the CDR3.

V and J are TRBV3-1 (or the pseudogene TRBV3-2) and TRBJ1-2; 7 bases align to TRBD1. The sequence was collected from a woman in her forties or fifties with COVID-19, enrolled during active disease. Sequences were obtained from peripheral blood. The chain's CDR3 is CASSPQGGRAYNTF. For the CDR3, the DNA is TGTGCCAGCAGCCCCCAAGGGGGCAGGGCATATAACACCTTC.